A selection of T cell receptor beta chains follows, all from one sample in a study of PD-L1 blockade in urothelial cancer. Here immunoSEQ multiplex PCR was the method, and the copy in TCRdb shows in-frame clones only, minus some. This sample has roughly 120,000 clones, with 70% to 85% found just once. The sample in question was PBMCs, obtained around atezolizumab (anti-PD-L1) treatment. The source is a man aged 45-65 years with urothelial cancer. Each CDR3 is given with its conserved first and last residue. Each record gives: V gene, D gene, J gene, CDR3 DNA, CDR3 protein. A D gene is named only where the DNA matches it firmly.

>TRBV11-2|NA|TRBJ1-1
TGTGCCAGCAGCTTAAAAATATACCTTCGGGTAAACACTGAAGCTTTCTTT
CASSLKIYLRVNTEAFF
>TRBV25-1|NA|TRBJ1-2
TGTGCCAGCCAAAACGGGGTTGGCTATGGCTACACCTTC
CASQNGVGYGYTF
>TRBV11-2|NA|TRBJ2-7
TGTGCCAGCAGCTTAGTGTTGGGGCAGTTCTACGAGCAGTACTTC
CASSLVLGQFYEQYF
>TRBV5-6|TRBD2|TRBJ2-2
TGTGCCAGCAGCTTGGCTCCCGCGGGGGCCGGGGAGCTGTTTTTT
CASSLAPAGAGELFF
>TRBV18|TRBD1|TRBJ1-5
TGTGCCAGCTCACCTGGGACAGGGGGCAAGCCCCAGCATTTT
CASSPGTGGKPQHF
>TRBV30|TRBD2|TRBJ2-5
TGTGCCTGGAGTGTACAAGCGGGAGGGCCGGGGGCCCAGTACTTC
CAWSVQAGGPGAQYF
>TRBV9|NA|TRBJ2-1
TGTGCCAGCAGCGTAGGTAGCCAAAACAATGAGCAGTTCTTC
CASSVGSQNNEQFF
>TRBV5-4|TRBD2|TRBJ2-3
TGTGCCAGCAGCTTGCTCCTAGCGGGCCCTAGCACAGATACGCAGTATTTT
CASSLLLAGPSTDTQYF
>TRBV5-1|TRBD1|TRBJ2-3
TGCGCCAGCAGCCCCGATGGACAGGCGCCCACAGATACGCAGTATTTT
CASSPDGQAPTDTQYF
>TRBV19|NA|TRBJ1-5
TGTGCCAGTAGTAGTTCCGTTGTTGGCAGAGGCATGGATCGCAATCAGCCCCAGCATTTT
CASSSSVVGRGMDRNQPQHF
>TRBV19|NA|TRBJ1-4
TGTGCCAGTAAACCGGGAGTCGAAATGGGGAAACTGTTTTTT
CASKPGVEMGKLFF
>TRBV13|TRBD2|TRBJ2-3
TGTGCCAGCAGCTCAACCCCTCGGGGGGAGGATACGCAGTATTTT
CASSSTPRGEDTQYF
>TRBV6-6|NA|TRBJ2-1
TGTGCCAGCGGAGACCCCTCCTACAATGAGCAGTTCTTC
CASGDPSYNEQFF